This T cell receptor beta chain was recorded in a study of blood T cell repertoires in COVID-19. In the study overall: Acute and convalescent COVID-19 samples came from the United States, Italy and Spain. The analysed material was cDNA or gDNA that came from T cells, B-cell-depleted T cells, or PBMCs.

Original handling: Using reference gene primer amplification, nucleated cell counts were estimated. The repertoire was sequenced with immunoSEQ multiplex PCR; TCRdb's copy has only in-frame clones and lacks some. The DNA was the basis for D and trimming; V, J and clone size are from that table. The profile shows about 270,000 clones, around 83% of them singletons. The sequenced sample consisted of peripheral blood. This TCR was sampled from an elderly man with acute or convalescent COVID-19.

CDR3: CASDTPGQVDSPLHF. The CDR3 bases are TGTGCCAGCGACACTCCGGGACAGGTCGATTCACCCCTCCACTTT. The rearrangement uses TRBV2 and TRBJ1-6; TRBD1 matches 8 bases. Germline V lookup: CDR1 SNHLY, CDR2 FYNNEI. CDR3 length: 15 amino acids. The V and J ends lost 8 bases and 8 bases, in that order; junction bases with no gene match: 11.